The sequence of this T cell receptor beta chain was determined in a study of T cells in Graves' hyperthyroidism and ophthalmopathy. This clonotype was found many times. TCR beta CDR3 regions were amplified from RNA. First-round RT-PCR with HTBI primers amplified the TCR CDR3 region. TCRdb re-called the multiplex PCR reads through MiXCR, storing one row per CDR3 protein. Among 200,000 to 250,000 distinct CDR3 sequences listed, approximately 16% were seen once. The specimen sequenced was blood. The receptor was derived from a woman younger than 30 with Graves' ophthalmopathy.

CDR3 nucleotide sequence: TGTGCCTGGAGTACGGGACAGATGGACATTCAGTACTTC. Its protein product is CAWSTGQMDIQYF. V is TRBV30 and J is TRBJ2-4; 7 bases fit TRBD1. V dropped 2 bases and J dropped 8; count of bases not matched to a gene: 6. In germline, CDR1 is GTSNPN, CDR2 SVGIG (reference sequence). The CDR3 is made up of 13 amino acids.